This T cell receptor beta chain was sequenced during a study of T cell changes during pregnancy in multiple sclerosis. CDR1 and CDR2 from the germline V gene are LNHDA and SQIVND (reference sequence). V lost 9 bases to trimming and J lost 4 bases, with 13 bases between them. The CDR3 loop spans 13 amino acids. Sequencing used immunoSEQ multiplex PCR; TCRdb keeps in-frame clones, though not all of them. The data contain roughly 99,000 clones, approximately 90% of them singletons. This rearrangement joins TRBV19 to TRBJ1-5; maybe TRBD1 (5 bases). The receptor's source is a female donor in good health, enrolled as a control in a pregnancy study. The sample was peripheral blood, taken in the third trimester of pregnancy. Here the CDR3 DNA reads TGTGCCAGGGAATCAGGGCGAAATCAGCCCCAGCATTTT. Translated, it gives CARESGRNQPQHF.